The text below deals with one TCR beta chain. Its specificity is not known. CD45RO-negative cells were positively selected for CCR7, leaving out terminally differentiated effector memory CD45RA+ cells. This sample stems from a study of shared clonotypes between healthy human individuals. Across the whole study: With ages of 18 to 49, the donors were a couple of women and three men.

Profiling relied on immunoSEQ multiplex PCR, and the TCRdb table lists in-frame clones only, not all of them. The data contain almost 700,000 clones, 92% of them singletons. Study outcomes and limitations: Approximately 4.9% of naive CD4 clonotypes were shared across a few donors. Incompleteness in sorted-subset sequencing, despite large depth, was shown by rarefaction.

Trimming took 3 bases from V and 5 from J; bases not matched to a gene: 4. Germline CDR1 and CDR2: MGHDK and SYGVNS. The CDR3 spans 13 residues. The chain combines TRBV25-1 with TRBJ2-7; 7 bases agree with TRBD2. Sequencing was done on a sample of naive CD8+ T cells sorted from blood. This TCR was sampled from a man under 40 in good health. CDR3 DNA: TGTGCCAGCAGTGAGGCGGGGGTAGACGAGCAGTACTTC. Its translation is CASSEAGVDEQYF.